This TCR beta chain was found in a study of PD-1 blockade in classical Hodgkin lymphoma. Study findings and constraints: CD4+ TCR diversity, unlike CD8+, climbed significantly by C4D1. Similar baseline diversity was found in complete responders and newly diagnosed patients.

In regard to this clone: Its antigen remains unknown.

Some clones are missing from TCRdb's copy, which holds only in-frame ones; the method was immunoSEQ multiplex PCR. This table holds about 41,000 clones, about two thirds found once. The time point: cycle 4 day 1 (C4D1), after about 6 weeks of nivolumab. All trial patients relapsed after autologous stem cell transplantation. Per germline, CDR1 MNHEY and CDR2 SVGAGI. This CDR3 spans 13 amino acids. V shed 8 bases and J shed 5 bases, with 15 bases lying between them. This TCR came from a human donor with classical Hodgkin lymphoma. Sample: peripheral blood mononuclear cells (PBMCs), taken before the fourth cycle of nivolumab. The chain carries TRBV6-5 and TRBJ2-5; the D gene is possibly TRBD1 (5 bases). Here the CDR3 reads CASSGVGVETQYF. In nucleotides, the CDR3 is TGTGCCAGCTCTGGTGTAGGGGTGGAGACCCAGTACTTC.